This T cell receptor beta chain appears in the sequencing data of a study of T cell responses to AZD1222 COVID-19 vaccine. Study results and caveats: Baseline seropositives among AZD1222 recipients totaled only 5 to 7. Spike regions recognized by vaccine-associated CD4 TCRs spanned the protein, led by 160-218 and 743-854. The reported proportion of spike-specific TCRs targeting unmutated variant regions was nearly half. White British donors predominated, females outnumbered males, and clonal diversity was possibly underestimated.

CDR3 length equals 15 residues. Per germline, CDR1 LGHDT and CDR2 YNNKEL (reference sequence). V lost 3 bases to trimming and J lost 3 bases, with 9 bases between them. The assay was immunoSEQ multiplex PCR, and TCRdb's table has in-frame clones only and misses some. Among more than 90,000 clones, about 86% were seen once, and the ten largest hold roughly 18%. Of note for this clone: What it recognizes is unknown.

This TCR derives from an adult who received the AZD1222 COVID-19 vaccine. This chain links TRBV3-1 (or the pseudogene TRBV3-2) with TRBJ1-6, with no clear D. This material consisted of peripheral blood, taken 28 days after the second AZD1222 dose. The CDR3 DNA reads TGTGCCAGCAGCCAGGGATGGGACTATAATTCACCCCTCCACTTT. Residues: CASSQGWDYNSPLHF.